This T cell receptor (beta chain) was sequenced during a study of blood T cell repertoires in COVID-19. Measured with immunoSEQ multiplex PCR; TCRdb has only the in-frame clones, and not every one. Here the sample spans approximately 70,000 clones, over 75% being singletons. This clone occurred once. The length of the CDR3 is 16 residues. The germline V gene has CDR1 SGHRS and CDR2 YFSETQ. J lost 2 bases, V lost 1 base, and 6 bases had no gene match. Patients at the Seattle site were enrolled during active infection and followed longitudinally. The clonotype was recovered from a man aged 40-50 years with COVID-19, enrolled during active disease. Sample: peripheral blood. The chain recombines TRBV5-1 with TRBJ1-2, with 9 bases identical to TRBD1. CDR3 nucleotides: TGCGCCAGCAGCTTGACAGGGGGCGCAAGGAACTATGGCTACACCTTC. Protein: CASSLTGGARNYGYTF.